This is a list of T cell receptor beta chains from one sample in a study of T cell responses to AZD1222 COVID-19 vaccine. Measured with immunoSEQ multiplex PCR; TCRdb has only the in-frame clones, and not every one. The sample consists of 100,000 or so clones, approximately 93% of them appearing once. The specimen comprised peripheral blood, sampled on day 0 of AZD1222 vaccination. The receptors come from an adult in good health. CDR3s include the opening cysteine and the closing phenylalanine or tryptophan. The order of the fields is V gene, J gene, D gene, CDR3 length, clone size, CDR3 protein, CDR3 DNA. D genes are given only for firm matches. The size entry is marked missing in some rows and otherwise reads once, few, many or a size class.

v_gene: TRBV5-1
j_gene: TRBJ1-2
d_gene: NA
len: 15
abundance: once
CDR3aa: CASSLRGENNYGYTF
CDR3nt: TGCGCCAGCAGCTTGCGGGGCGAGAATAACTATGGCTACACCTTC

v_gene: TRBV6-6
j_gene: TRBJ1-1
d_gene: TRBD1
len: 14
abundance: NA
CDR3aa: CASSIDRGNTEAFF
CDR3nt: TGTGCCAGCAGTATCGACAGGGGAAACACTGAAGCTTTCTTT

v_gene: TRBV19
j_gene: TRBJ1-3
d_gene: NA
len: 15
abundance: few
CDR3aa: CASSISAISGNTIYF
CDR3nt: TGTGCCAGTAGTATAAGCGCGATATCGGGAAACACCATATATTTT

v_gene: TRBV18
j_gene: TRBJ2-1
d_gene: TRBD1
len: 15
abundance: NA
CDR3aa: CASSPFGQGYNEQFF
CDR3nt: TGTGCCAGCTCACCCTTTGGACAGGGATACAATGAGCAGTTCTTC

v_gene: TRBV6-5
j_gene: TRBJ2-2
d_gene: TRBD2
len: 15
abundance: once
CDR3aa: CASKSGTTYTGELFF
CDR3nt: TGTGCCAGCAAGTCCGGGACTACCTACACCGGGGAGCTGTTTTTT

v_gene: TRBV6-5
j_gene: TRBJ1-1
d_gene: NA
len: 16
abundance: NA
CDR3aa: CASSYSSRRENTEAFF
CDR3nt: TGTGCCAGCAGTTACTCGAGCCGGAGAGAGAACACTGAAGCTTTCTTT

v_gene: TRBV19
j_gene: TRBJ2-7
d_gene: NA
len: 13
abundance: few
CDR3aa: CASSTGDSYEQYF
CDR3nt: TGTGCCAGTAGTACAGGTGATTCCTACGAGCAGTACTTC

v_gene: TRBV7-2
j_gene: TRBJ2-7
d_gene: NA
len: 15
abundance: NA
CDR3aa: CASSWVQGGQYEQYF
CDR3nt: TGTGCCAGCAGCTGGGTGCAGGGGGGCCAGTACGAGCAGTACTTC

v_gene: TRBV12-3/TRBV12-4
j_gene: TRBJ1-5
d_gene: NA
len: 13
abundance: NA
CDR3aa: CASSLGVDQPQHF
CDR3nt: TGTGCCAGCAGTTTAGGGGTGGACCAGCCCCAGCATTTT

v_gene: TRBV5-5
j_gene: TRBJ2-6
d_gene: NA
len: 14
abundance: NA
CDR3aa: CASSLSSGANVLTF
CDR3nt: TGTGCCAGCAGCTTAAGCTCTGGGGCCAACGTCCTGACTTTC

v_gene: TRBV5-4
j_gene: TRBJ1-2
d_gene: TRBD1
len: 14
abundance: NA
CDR3aa: CASSLGQGLGGYTF
CDR3nt: TGTGCCAGCAGCTTGGGACAGGGGTTGGGTGGCTACACCTTC

v_gene: TRBV7-9
j_gene: TRBJ2-5
d_gene: TRBD1
len: 17
abundance: few
CDR3aa: CASSLGARQGAGETQYF
CDR3nt: TGTGCCAGCAGCTTAGGGGCGCGGCAGGGGGCCGGGGAGACCCAGTACTTC

v_gene: TRBV27
j_gene: TRBJ1-2
d_gene: NA
len: 14
abundance: NA
CDR3aa: CASSRVGAKGSYTF
CDR3nt: TGTGCCAGCAGTAGGGTTGGGGCGAAGGGTAGCTACACCTTC

v_gene: TRBV3-1/TRBV3-2
j_gene: TRBJ2-3
d_gene: TRBD2
len: 17
abundance: NA
CDR3aa: CASSHRGTSGAKDTQYF
CDR3nt: TGTGCCAGCAGCCACCGAGGGACTAGCGGGGCAAAAGATACGCAGTATTTT

v_gene: TRBV4-1
j_gene: TRBJ1-2
d_gene: TRBD1
len: 16
abundance: NA
CDR3aa: CASSPPGTGGDYGYTF
CDR3nt: TGCGCCAGCAGCCCCCCTGGGACAGGGGGCGACTATGGCTACACCTTC

v_gene: TRBV6-5
j_gene: TRBJ1-2
d_gene: NA
len: 16
abundance: NA
CDR3aa: CASSYLFGGGLYGYTF
CDR3nt: TGTGCCAGCAGTTACCTATTCGGTGGGGGGCTCTATGGCTACACCTTC

v_gene: TRBV24-1
j_gene: TRBJ1-4
d_gene: NA
len: 15
abundance: NA
CDR3aa: CATGDGLGTNEKLFF
CDR3nt: TGTGCCACCGGAGATGGTTTGGGGACTAATGAAAAACTGTTTTTT

v_gene: TRBV5-4
j_gene: TRBJ1-2
d_gene: NA
len: 14
abundance: NA
CDR3aa: CASSLGLSGAGYTF
CDR3nt: TGTGCCAGCAGCTTGGGACTTTCGGGGGCCGGCTACACCTTC

v_gene: TRBV3-1/TRBV3-2
j_gene: TRBJ1-2
d_gene: TRBD1
len: 20
abundance: NA
CDR3aa: CASSQSRRGTGDVEDYGYTF
CDR3nt: TGTGCCAGCAGCCAGAGCAGGAGGGGGACAGGGGATGTAGAGGACTATGGCTACACCTTC

v_gene: TRBV24-1
j_gene: TRBJ2-5
d_gene: NA
len: 14
abundance: NA
CDR3aa: CATSDQGPVGTQYF
CDR3nt: TGTGCCACCAGTGACCAAGGACCTGTTGGGACCCAGTACTTC

v_gene: TRBV7-3
j_gene: TRBJ2-7
d_gene: TRBD1
len: 13
abundance: once
CDR3aa: CASSKGQGNEQYF
CDR3nt: TGTGCCAGCAGCAAGGGACAGGGGAACGAGCAGTACTTC

v_gene: TRBV4-3
j_gene: TRBJ2-2
d_gene: NA
len: 14
abundance: NA
CDR3aa: CASSQELGPGELFF
CDR3nt: TGCGCCAGCAGCCAAGAACTTGGTCCCGGGGAGCTGTTTTTT

v_gene: TRBV7-3
j_gene: TRBJ2-1
d_gene: TRBD2
len: 16
abundance: NA
CDR3aa: CASSLTGAGDQGEQFF
CDR3nt: TGTGCCAGCAGCTTAACTGGGGCGGGGGACCAGGGAGAGCAGTTCTTC

v_gene: TRBV19
j_gene: TRBJ1-6
d_gene: NA
len: 14
abundance: NA
CDR3aa: CASSLLGDNSPLHF
CDR3nt: TGTGCCAGTAGTCTTCTAGGGGATAATTCACCCCTCCACTTT

v_gene: TRBV28
j_gene: TRBJ1-4
d_gene: NA
len: 13
abundance: few
CDR3aa: CASSLGAVVELFF
CDR3nt: TGTGCCAGCAGTTTGGGCGCCGTCGTGGAACTGTTTTTT

v_gene: TRBV9
j_gene: TRBJ1-2
d_gene: TRBD1
len: 15
abundance: NA
CDR3aa: CASSVDGQGNYGYTF
CDR3nt: TGTGCCAGCAGCGTAGACGGACAGGGAAACTATGGCTACACCTTC

v_gene: TRBV9
j_gene: TRBJ1-6
d_gene: NA
len: 15
abundance: NA
CDR3aa: CASSVTDSYNSPLHF
CDR3nt: TGTGCCAGCAGCGTAACGGACTCCTATAATTCACCCCTCCACTTT

v_gene: TRBV10-1
j_gene: TRBJ1-3
d_gene: NA
len: 16
abundance: NA
CDR3aa: CASKHRDDFSGNTIYF
CDR3nt: TGCGCCAGCAAACACCGGGACGATTTCTCTGGAAACACCATATATTTT

v_gene: TRBV6-1
j_gene: TRBJ1-3
d_gene: NA
len: 12
abundance: NA
CDR3aa: CASSELGNTIYF
CDR3nt: TGTGCCAGCAGTGAATTAGGAAACACCATATATTTT

v_gene: TRBV6-2/TRBV6-3
j_gene: TRBJ1-2
d_gene: NA
len: 18
abundance: NA
CDR3aa: CASSLTHLQISGDYGYTF
CDR3nt: TGTGCCAGCAGTTTGACCCACCTTCAGATTTCGGGGGACTATGGCTACACCTTC

v_gene: TRBV5-1
j_gene: TRBJ1-1
d_gene: NA
len: 13
abundance: NA
CDR3aa: CASSLSQNTEAFF
CDR3nt: TGCGCCAGCAGCTTGTCCCAGAACACTGAAGCTTTCTTT

v_gene: TRBV11-2
j_gene: TRBJ2-7
d_gene: TRBD1
len: 13
abundance: NA
CDR3aa: CASSRHRGDEQYF
CDR3nt: TGTGCCAGCAGCCGGCACAGGGGGGACGAGCAGTACTTC

v_gene: TRBV9
j_gene: TRBJ2-7
d_gene: NA
len: 12
abundance: NA
CDR3aa: CASSDLGNEQYF
CDR3nt: TGTGCCAGCAGCGACCTAGGGAACGAGCAGTACTTC

v_gene: TRBV29-1
j_gene: TRBJ1-2
d_gene: TRBD1
len: 14
abundance: NA
CDR3aa: CSVVWTDRIHGYTF
CDR3nt: TGCAGCGTTGTTTGGACGGACAGGATCCATGGCTACACCTTC

v_gene: TRBV30
j_gene: TRBJ1-2
d_gene: NA
len: 13
abundance: NA
CDR3aa: CAWSVGGGNGYTF
CDR3nt: TGTGCCTGGAGTGTAGGGGGGGGTAATGGCTACACCTTC

v_gene: TRBV19
j_gene: TRBJ1-1
d_gene: NA
len: 16
abundance: once
CDR3aa: CASSMGSGTGITEAFF
CDR3nt: TGTGCCAGTAGTATGGGAAGTGGCACAGGGATTACTGAAGCTTTCTTT

v_gene: TRBV10-3
j_gene: TRBJ2-7
d_gene: TRBD2
len: 16
abundance: once
CDR3aa: CAISDPGGGVSYEQYF
CDR3nt: TGTGCCATCAGTGACCCCGGGGGGGGCGTCTCCTACGAGCAGTACTTC

v_gene: TRBV5-1
j_gene: TRBJ2-7
d_gene: NA
len: 14
abundance: NA
CDR3aa: CASSLAGDTYEQYF
CDR3nt: TGCGCCAGCAGCTTGGCCGGGGACACCTACGAGCAGTACTTC

v_gene: TRBV24-1
j_gene: TRBJ2-1
d_gene: NA
len: 15
abundance: NA
CDR3aa: CATSDFGGPYNEQFF
CDR3nt: TGTGCCACCAGTGATTTCGGGGGACCCTACAATGAGCAGTTCTTC

v_gene: TRBV4-3
j_gene: TRBJ1-4
d_gene: TRBD1
len: 16
abundance: once
CDR3aa: CASSPNPTGVSEKLFF
CDR3nt: TGCGCCAGCAGCCCAAACCCGACAGGGGTTAGTGAAAAACTGTTTTTT